This T cell receptor beta chain was found in a study of blood T cell repertoires in COVID-19. Allocation to cohorts depended on clinical history reported by the participants. Recovered Cohort 3 donors showed two negative PCRs, clearance, or symptom resolution. TCRdb's table, derived via immunoSEQ multiplex PCR, lists solely in-frame clones and lacks some. The sample holds a few hundred thousand clones, 80% to 90% seen once. The CDR3 consists of 15 residues. Trimming took off 2 bases at V and 3 bases at J, with 11 bases between the two ends. The germline V gene encodes CDR1 SGHRS and CDR2 YFSETQ. The sample was PBMCs or T cells enriched from blood (not recorded which). This clonotype was sampled from a woman aged 55-70 years who had recovered from COVID-19. The genes are TRBV5-1 and TRBJ1-4; the D gene is possibly TRBD1 (6 bases). In DNA form, the CDR3 reads TGCGCCAGCAGCTTTTTGACAGGCGCTAATGAAAAACTGTTTTTT. Its protein product is CASSFLTGANEKLFF.